This T cell receptor beta chain was identified in a study of blood T cells in healthy people across ages. Per sample, no less than 5 micrograms of total RNA were extracted. The authors ran a second PCR of about 6 to 11 cycles using a sample-barcoded 5' primer and a J-beta primer mix. Via MiXCR, TCRdb re-called the 5' RACE reads, giving one row per CDR3 protein. Of hundreds of thousands of distinct CDR3 sequences listed, roughly two fifths are singletons. Findings and limits, study-wide: Conclusively comparing naive with antigen-experienced cells was impossible with unsorted PBMCs. TCR beta diversity, measured per million T cells, fell in a roughly linear way with age. Donors of long life had a larger count of naive CD4+ cells and greater diversity than aged donors.

This clonotype was detected many times. Its specificity is unknown. Sequencing input: blood. The receptor comes from an older man in good health.

The CDR3 reads CATSRVRRREGYNEQFF. In DNA form, the CDR3 reads TGTGCCACCAGCAGAGTTCGGAGGCGGGAGGGATACAATGAGCAGTTCTTC. The V gene is TRBV15, the J gene TRBJ2-1, with 9 bases aligning to TRBD2. Germline loops: CDR1 LNHNV, CDR2 YYDKDF (reference sequence). The trim removed 1 base at V and 4 bases at J, leaving 8 bases unmatched. This CDR3 has 17 amino acids.